Shown below are 10 T cell receptor beta chains from a single sample sequenced in a study of prognosis after radiotherapy for stage I lung cancer. Starting from genomic DNA, TCR beta CDR3 was amplified through two-round multiplex PCR. Initially, in first-round PCR, primers specific to each TRBV and TRBJ gene were used. TCRdb fed the multiplex PCR reads into MiXCR, producing one record per CDR3 protein. The sample lists about 59,000 distinct CDR3 sequences; more than 25% were seen once. Sequenced material: PBMCs, taken before or after stereotactic body radiation therapy (not recorded which). These receptors came from a donor at least 50 years old with non-small cell lung cancer.

This clonotype was seen repeatedly, ten times or more. The chain joins TRBV30 to TRBJ2-3; 10 bases map to TRBD2. Germline V gene sequence: CDR1 GTSNPN, CDR2 SVGIG (reference sequence). This CDR3 contains 18 residues. J gave up 4 bases and V 0 bases, and 13 bases lay outside the gene matches. CDR3 bases: TGTGCCTGGAGTGTACTTTTCGGGCTAGCGGGGGACGCAGATACGCAGTATTTT. It yields the protein CAWSVLFGLAGDADTQYF.

The sample holds many counts of this clonotype. The chain is built from TRBV14 and TRBJ1-2; 7 bases fit TRBD1. The CDR3 totals 14 residues. Germline V gene sequence: CDR1 SGHDN, CDR2 FVKESK. V was pared by 0 bases and J by 7 bases, with 5 bases of the junction left unmatched. In DNA, the CDR3 is TGTGCCAGCAGCCAAGACAGGGGACAGAGTGGCTACACCTTC. This gives the protein CASSQDRGQSGYTF.

This clonotype was counted at least ten times. CDR3 residues: CASSPRQGDTGELFF. DNA for the CDR3: TGTGCCAGCTCACCAAGACAGGGCGACACCGGGGAGCTGTTTTTT. The V and J genes are TRBV18 and TRBJ2-2; 7 nucleotides match TRBD1. This CDR3 spans 15 amino acids. Germline-derived CDR1 and CDR2 are KGHSH and LQKENI. The junction had 3 bases not matched to a gene; V was cut back by 2 bases and J by 3 bases.

As for this clonotype: This may arise from a read error, as a much more abundant clone is one base away. The chain joins TRBV7-2 to TRBJ2-5; D is uncertain. Trimming took off 1 base at V and 7 bases at J, with 7 bases between the two ends. The CDR3 spans 12 residues. Looked up from germline, CDR1 is SGHTA and CDR2 is FQGNSA. CDR3: CASSLDVGTQYF. The DNA for the CDR3 is TGTGCCAGCAGCTTAGACGTGGGGACCCAGTACTTC.

The genes are TRBV9 and TRBJ1-6; D not resolved. V lost 1 base to trimming and J lost 7 bases, with 12 bases between them. Germline V CDR1 and CDR2: SGDLS, YYNGEE. The CDR3 runs 15 residues. The CDR3 is CASSVLDMANSPLHF. Here the CDR3 DNA reads TGTGCCAGCAGCGTACTTGACATGGCCAATTCACCCCTCCACTTT. Combining the CDR3 with reference TRBV9 and TRBJ1-6 gives the whole variable domain DSGVTQTPKHLITATGQRVTLRCSPRSGDLSVYWYQQSLDQGLQFLIQYYNGEERAKGNILERFSAQQFPDLHSELNLSSLELGDSALYFCASSVLDMANSPLHFGNGTRLTVT.

This clonotype has more than one count but fewer than ten. Given a much more abundant clone one base away, this may be a read error. This rearrangement joins TRBV7-2 to TRBJ2-7, with TRBD2 matching over 10 bases. The CDR3 covers 16 residues. CDR1 is SGHTA, CDR2 FQGNSA, per germline. This chain's CDR3 is CDSSPTRLAGSYEQYF. The CDR3 DNA reads TGTGACAGCAGCCCTACGCGACTAGCGGGCTCCTACGAGCAGTACTTC.

Many counts were recorded for this clonotype. The chain couples TRBV28 to TRBJ1-5; D remains ambiguous. The CDR3 extends over 13 amino acids. Germline CDR1 MDHEN, CDR2 SYDVKM. The V gene lost 3 bases and the J gene lost 0 bases, with 3 bases spanning the gap. The CDR3 region is CASSLYSNQPQHF. In DNA, the CDR3 is TGTGCCAGCAGTTTGTATAGCAATCAGCCCCAGCATTTT.

Concerning this clonotype: A far larger clone is one base from this, pointing to a likely read error. J is TRBJ1-1 and V is TRBV6-5; TRBD1 agrees at 8 bases. Germline V gives CDR1 MNHEY, CDR2 SVGAGI. With V trimmed by 5 bases and J by 5 bases, 16 bases remained unmatched. The CDR3 loop spans 17 amino acids. CDR3 region: CASSRIIRGLVRTEAFF. In DNA form, the CDR3 reads TGTGCCAGCAGTCGCATCATCAGGGGGCTCGTAAGGACTGAAGCTTTCTTT.

The sample holds many counts of this clonotype. The rearrangement uses TRBV7-9 and TRBJ2-7; D ambiguous. The CDR3 is 15 amino acids. CDR1 and CDR2 (germline): SEHNR, FQNEAQ (reference sequence). V was clipped by 5 bases and J by 3 bases, with 17 bases between them. As DNA, the CDR3 is TGTGCCAGCAGCCCCCTTCCCCAAACCCACTACGAGCAGTACTTC. This codes for CASSPLPQTHYEQYF. Full variable domain (outside the CDR3, taken from reference TRBV7-9 and TRBJ2-7): DTGVSQNPRHKITKRGQNVTFRCDPISEHNRLYWYRQTLGQGPEFLTYFQNEAQLEKSRLLSDRFSAERPKGSFSTLEIQRTEQGDSAMYLCASSPLPQTHYEQYFGPGTRLTVT.

By frequency in the sample, this clonotype is medium-sized. V usage is TRBV6-1 and J usage is TRBJ1-6, with D perhaps matching TRBD1 (6 bases). Trimming took 3 bases from V and 7 from J, leaving 16 bases between them. The CDR3 covers 16 residues. Germline CDR1 and CDR2: MNHNS and SASEGT. Here the CDR3 DNA reads TGTGCCAGCAGTGACCTTCTCGGACAGCTAAATTCACCCCTCCACTTT. Translation: CASSDLLGQLNSPLHF.